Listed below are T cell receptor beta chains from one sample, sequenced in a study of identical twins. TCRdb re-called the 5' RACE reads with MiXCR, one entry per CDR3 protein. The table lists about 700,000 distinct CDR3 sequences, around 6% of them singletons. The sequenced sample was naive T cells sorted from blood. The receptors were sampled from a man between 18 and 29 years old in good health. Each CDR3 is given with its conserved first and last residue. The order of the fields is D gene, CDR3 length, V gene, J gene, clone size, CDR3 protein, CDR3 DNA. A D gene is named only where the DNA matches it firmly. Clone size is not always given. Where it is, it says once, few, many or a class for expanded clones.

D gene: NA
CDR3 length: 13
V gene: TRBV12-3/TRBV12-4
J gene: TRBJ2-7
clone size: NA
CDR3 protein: CASRISGAYEQYF
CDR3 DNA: TGTGCCAGCAGAATATCGGGAGCCTACGAGCAGTACTTC

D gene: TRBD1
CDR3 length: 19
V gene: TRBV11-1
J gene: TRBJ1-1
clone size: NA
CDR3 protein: CASSLAKIRDSRANTEAFF
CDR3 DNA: TGTGCCAGCAGCTTAGCTAAGATCCGGGACAGCAGAGCGAACACTGAAGCTTTCTTT

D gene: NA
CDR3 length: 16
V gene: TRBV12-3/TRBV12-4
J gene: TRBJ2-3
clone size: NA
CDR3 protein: CASNQSPGVGTDTQYF
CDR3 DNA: TGTGCCAGCAACCAATCCCCGGGAGTCGGCACAGATACGCAGTATTTT

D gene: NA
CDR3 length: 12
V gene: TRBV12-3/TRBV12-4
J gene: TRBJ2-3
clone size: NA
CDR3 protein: CASSLGLMEQYF
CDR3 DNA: TGTGCCAGCAGTTTAGGTCTTATGGAGCAGTATTTT

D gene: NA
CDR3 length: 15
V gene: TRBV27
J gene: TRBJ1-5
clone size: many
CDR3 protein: CASTPRGNREEPQHF
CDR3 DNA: TGTGCCAGCACCCCCAGGGGTAACCGTGAAGAGCCCCAGCATTTT

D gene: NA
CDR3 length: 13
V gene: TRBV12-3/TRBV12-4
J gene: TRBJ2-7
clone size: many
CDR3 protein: CASSFLGGGEQYF
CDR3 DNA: TGTGCCAGCAGTTTTCTCGGGGGAGGCGAGCAGTACTTC

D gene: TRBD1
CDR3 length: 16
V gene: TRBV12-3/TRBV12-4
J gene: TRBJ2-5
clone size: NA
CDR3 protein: CASSFWDRGRWETQYF
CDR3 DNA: TGTGCCAGCAGTTTTTGGGACAGGGGGCGGTGGGAGACCCAGTACTTC

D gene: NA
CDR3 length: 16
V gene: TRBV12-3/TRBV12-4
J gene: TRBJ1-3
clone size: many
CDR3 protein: CASSPTDGSSGNTIYF
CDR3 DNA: TGTGCCAGCAGCCCTACTGACGGGTCGTCTGGAAACACCATATATTTT

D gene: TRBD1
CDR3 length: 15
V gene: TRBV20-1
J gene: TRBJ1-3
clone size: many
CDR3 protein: CSAQTGGAGGNTIYF
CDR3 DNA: TGCAGTGCACAAACAGGGGGCGCGGGGGGAAACACCATATATTTT

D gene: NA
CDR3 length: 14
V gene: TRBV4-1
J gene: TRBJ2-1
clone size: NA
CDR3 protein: CASSQESQGNEQFF
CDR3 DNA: TGCGCCAGCAGCCAAGAGAGCCAGGGCAATGAGCAGTTCTTC

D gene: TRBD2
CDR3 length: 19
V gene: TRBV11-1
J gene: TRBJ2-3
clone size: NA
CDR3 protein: CASSSQTSGNPLLTDTQYF
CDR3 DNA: TGTGCCAGCAGCTCGCAAACTAGCGGGAATCCACTTCTCACAGATACGCAGTATTTT

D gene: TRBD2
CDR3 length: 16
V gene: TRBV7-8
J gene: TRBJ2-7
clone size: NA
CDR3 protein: CASSSRLAVGSYEQYF
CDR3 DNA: TGTGCCAGCAGCTCCAGACTAGCGGTAGGCTCCTACGAGCAGTACTTC